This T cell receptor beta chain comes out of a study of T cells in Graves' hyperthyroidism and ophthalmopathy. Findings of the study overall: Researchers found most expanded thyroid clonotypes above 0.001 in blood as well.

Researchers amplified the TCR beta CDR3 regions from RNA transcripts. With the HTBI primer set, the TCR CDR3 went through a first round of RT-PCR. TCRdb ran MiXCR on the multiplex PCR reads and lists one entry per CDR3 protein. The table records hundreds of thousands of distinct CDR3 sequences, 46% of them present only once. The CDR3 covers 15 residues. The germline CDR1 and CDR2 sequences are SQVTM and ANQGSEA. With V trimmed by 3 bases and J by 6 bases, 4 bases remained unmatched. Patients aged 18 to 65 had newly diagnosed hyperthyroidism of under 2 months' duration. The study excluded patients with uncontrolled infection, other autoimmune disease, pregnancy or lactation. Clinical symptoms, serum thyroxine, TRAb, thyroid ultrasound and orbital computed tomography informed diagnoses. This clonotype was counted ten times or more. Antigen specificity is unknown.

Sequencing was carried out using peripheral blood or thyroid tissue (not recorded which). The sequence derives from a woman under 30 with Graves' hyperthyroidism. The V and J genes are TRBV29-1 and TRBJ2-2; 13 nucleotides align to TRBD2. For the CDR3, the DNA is TGCAGCGTTGACGGACTAGCGGGAGAGCCCGGGGAGCTGTTTTTT. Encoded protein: CSVDGLAGEPGELFF.